The rows below give T cell receptor beta chains drawn from one sample of a study of blood T cell repertoires in COVID-19. Data came from immunoSEQ multiplex PCR; TCRdb stores just in-frame clones and leaves some out. Of 150,000 to 200,000 clones detected, approximately 85% appear once; the ten largest clones hold about 9.1%. Sample: peripheral blood. These receptors were obtained from a woman older than 75 with acute or convalescent COVID-19. The CDR3 runs from the conserved cysteine through the conserved F or W. The order of the fields is V gene, J gene, CDR3 protein.

V gene: TRBV5-1; J gene: TRBJ2-5; CDR3 protein: CASSLAGETQYF
V gene: TRBV18; J gene: TRBJ2-2; CDR3 protein: CASSPPMQGLNTGELFF
V gene: TRBV15; J gene: TRBJ1-4; CDR3 protein: CATSRILLREKLFF
V gene: TRBV11-2; J gene: TRBJ1-2; CDR3 protein: CASSFERGNYGYTF
V gene: TRBV18; J gene: TRBJ2-7; CDR3 protein: CASSPGLAGHEQYF
V gene: TRBV10-1; J gene: TRBJ1-2; CDR3 protein: CASSESAGLELYGYTF
V gene: TRBV3-1/TRBV3-2; J gene: TRBJ1-2; CDR3 protein: CASSQDLATARGYTF
V gene: TRBV7-3; J gene: TRBJ2-1; CDR3 protein: CASSLGTSGDEQFF
V gene: TRBV7-2; J gene: TRBJ1-3; CDR3 protein: CASNAGPGNTIYF
V gene: TRBV9; J gene: TRBJ1-6; CDR3 protein: CASSVFERDSPLHF
V gene: TRBV10-3; J gene: TRBJ2-1; CDR3 protein: CAISESMTGGRDEQFF
V gene: TRBV9; J gene: TRBJ2-7; CDR3 protein: CASSVGVAPYEQYF
V gene: TRBV24-1; J gene: TRBJ2-2; CDR3 protein: CATRAGESTGELFF
V gene: TRBV27; J gene: TRBJ1-2; CDR3 protein: CASSSRGLSYGYTF
V gene: TRBV19; J gene: TRBJ2-7; CDR3 protein: CASSIADQGGGQYF
V gene: TRBV18; J gene: TRBJ1-6; CDR3 protein: CASSTGGDNSPLHF
V gene: TRBV6-5; J gene: TRBJ1-1; CDR3 protein: CASTQSNVSGTEAFF
V gene: TRBV30; J gene: TRBJ1-2; CDR3 protein: CAWSTPGGVIFYGYTF
V gene: TRBV7-2; J gene: TRBJ1-5; CDR3 protein: CASSLTYGSGQPQHF
V gene: TRBV14; J gene: TRBJ1-2; CDR3 protein: CASSRGDRGYGYTF
V gene: TRBV20-1; J gene: TRBJ1-2; CDR3 protein: CSASYRVGYGYTF
V gene: TRBV3-1/TRBV3-2; J gene: TRBJ1-3; CDR3 protein: CASSSQGSGNTIYF
V gene: TRBV6-5; J gene: TRBJ2-1; CDR3 protein: CASTERLAWLF
V gene: TRBV6-2/TRBV6-3; J gene: TRBJ2-7; CDR3 protein: CASSRTGLDEQYF
V gene: TRBV7-2; J gene: TRBJ1-2; CDR3 protein: CASSFNTHYGYTF
V gene: TRBV19; J gene: TRBJ2-1; CDR3 protein: CASSYSGGKVNEQFF
V gene: TRBV28; J gene: TRBJ1-2; CDR3 protein: CASTERRVNGYTF